This TCR beta chain was retrieved from a study of monozygotic twins with inflammatory bowel disease. The authors drew 2 to 2.5 ml of blood from each donor. Each TCR library used about 3,600 ng of total RNA. TCRdb reprocessed the 5' RACE reads and keeps a single row for each CDR3 protein, giving no DNA. There are about 300,000 distinct CDR3 sequences in the sample, with 5.6% held by the top ten. The germline CDR1 and CDR2 sequences are SGHDN and FVKESK. The CDR3 covers 16 residues. This TCR was recovered from a human donor with ulcerative colitis or Crohn's disease, or a healthy co-twin of an affected twin (not recorded which). J is TRBJ2-2 and V is TRBV14; TCRdb picks TRBD1, but there is no DNA to check that call. The sample comprised blood. CDR3 loop: CASSQMGTGNTGELFF.